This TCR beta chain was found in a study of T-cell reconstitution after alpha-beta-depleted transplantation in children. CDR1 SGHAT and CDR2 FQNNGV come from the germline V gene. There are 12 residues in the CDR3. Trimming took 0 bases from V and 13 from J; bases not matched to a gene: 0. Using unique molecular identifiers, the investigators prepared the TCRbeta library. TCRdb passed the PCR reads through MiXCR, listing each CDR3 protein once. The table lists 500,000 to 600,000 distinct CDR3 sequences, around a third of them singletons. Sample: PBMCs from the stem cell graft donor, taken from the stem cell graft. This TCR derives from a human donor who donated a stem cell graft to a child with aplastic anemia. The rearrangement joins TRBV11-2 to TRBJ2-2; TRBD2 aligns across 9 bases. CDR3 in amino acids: CASSLEAGGLFF. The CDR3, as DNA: TGTGCCAGCAGCTTAGAAGCGGGAGGGCTGTTTTTT.